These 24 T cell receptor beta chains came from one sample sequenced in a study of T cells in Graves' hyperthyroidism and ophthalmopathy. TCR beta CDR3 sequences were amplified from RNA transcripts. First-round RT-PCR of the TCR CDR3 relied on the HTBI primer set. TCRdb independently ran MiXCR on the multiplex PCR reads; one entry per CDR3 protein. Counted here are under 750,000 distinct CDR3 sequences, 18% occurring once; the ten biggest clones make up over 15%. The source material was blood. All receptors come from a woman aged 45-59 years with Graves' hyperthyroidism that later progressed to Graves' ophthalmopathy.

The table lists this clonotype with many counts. The CDR3: CASSQPMDSTDTQYF. CDR3 nucleotide sequence: TGCGCCAGCAGCCAGCCGATGGACAGCACAGATACGCAGTATTTT. The gene calls are TRBV4-1 and TRBJ2-3; D is undetermined. This CDR3 is built from 15 residues. Germline V CDR1 and CDR2: MGHRA, YSYEKL. The germline V and J ends were trimmed by 3 bases and 0 bases, with 10 bases remaining between them.

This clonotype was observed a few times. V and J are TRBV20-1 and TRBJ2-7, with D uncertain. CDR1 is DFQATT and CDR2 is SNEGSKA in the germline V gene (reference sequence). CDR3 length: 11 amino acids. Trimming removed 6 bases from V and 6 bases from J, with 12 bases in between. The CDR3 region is CSAVGYIEQYF. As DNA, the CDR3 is TGCAGTGCCGTCGGTTACATCGAGCAGTACTTC.

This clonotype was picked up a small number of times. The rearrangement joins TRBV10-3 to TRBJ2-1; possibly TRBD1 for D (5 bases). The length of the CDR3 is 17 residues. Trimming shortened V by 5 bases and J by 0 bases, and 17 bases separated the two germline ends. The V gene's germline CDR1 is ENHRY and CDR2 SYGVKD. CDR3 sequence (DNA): TGTGCCATCAGTCACTCATCCGGACAAAGCTCCTACAATGAGCAGTTCTTC. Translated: CAISHSSGQSSYNEQFF.

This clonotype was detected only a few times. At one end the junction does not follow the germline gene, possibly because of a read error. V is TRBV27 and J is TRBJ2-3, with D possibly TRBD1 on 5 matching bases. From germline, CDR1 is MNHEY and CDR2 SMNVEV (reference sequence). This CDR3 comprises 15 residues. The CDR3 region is CASSLSPLSTGTQYF. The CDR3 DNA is TGTGCCAGCAGTTTAAGTCCACTTTCCACAGGTACGCAGTATTTT.

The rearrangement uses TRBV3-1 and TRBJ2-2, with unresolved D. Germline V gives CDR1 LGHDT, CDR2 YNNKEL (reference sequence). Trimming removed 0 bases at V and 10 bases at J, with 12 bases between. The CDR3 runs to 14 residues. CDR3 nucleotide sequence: TGTGCCAGCAGCCAAGACCTCCGGCCGGTGGAGCTGTTTTTT. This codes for CASSQDLRPVELFF.

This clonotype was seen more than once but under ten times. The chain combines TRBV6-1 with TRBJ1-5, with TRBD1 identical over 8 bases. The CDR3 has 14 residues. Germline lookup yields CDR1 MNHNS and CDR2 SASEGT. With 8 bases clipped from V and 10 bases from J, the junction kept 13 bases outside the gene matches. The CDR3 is CASGGQGPARPQHF. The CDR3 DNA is TGTGCCAGCGGCGGACAGGGCCCAGCCCGCCCCCAGCATTTT.

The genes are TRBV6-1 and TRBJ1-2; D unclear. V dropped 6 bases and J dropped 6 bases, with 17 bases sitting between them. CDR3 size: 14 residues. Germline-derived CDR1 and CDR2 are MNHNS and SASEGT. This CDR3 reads CASRDAATPHGYTF. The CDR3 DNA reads TGTGCCAGCAGGGACGCAGCAACTCCGCATGGCTACACCTTC.

The CDR3 sequence: CASSGTGAAQQYF. The DNA for the CDR3 is TGTGCCAGCAGCGGGACAGGGGCGGCACAGCAGTACTTC. The chain combines TRBV7-9 with TRBJ2-7, with 10 bases fitting TRBD1. CDR3 length: 13 amino acids. V shed 5 bases, J shed 8 bases, and the junction held 6 bases outside the gene matches. Germline lookup yields CDR1 SEHNR and CDR2 FQNEAQ (reference sequence).

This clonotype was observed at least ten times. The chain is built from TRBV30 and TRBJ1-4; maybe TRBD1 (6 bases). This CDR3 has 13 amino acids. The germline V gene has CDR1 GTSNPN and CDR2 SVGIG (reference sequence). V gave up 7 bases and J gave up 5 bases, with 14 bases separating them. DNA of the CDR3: TGTGCCTCCCTGGGACAAATAAATGAAAAACTGTTTTTT. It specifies CASLGQINEKLFF.

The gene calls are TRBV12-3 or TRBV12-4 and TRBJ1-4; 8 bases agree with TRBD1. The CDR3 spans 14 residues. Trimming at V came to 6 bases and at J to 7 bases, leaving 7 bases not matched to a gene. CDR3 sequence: CASRPGGEGEKLFF. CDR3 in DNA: TGTGCCAGCAGACCAGGGGGCGAAGGTGAAAAACTGTTTTTT.

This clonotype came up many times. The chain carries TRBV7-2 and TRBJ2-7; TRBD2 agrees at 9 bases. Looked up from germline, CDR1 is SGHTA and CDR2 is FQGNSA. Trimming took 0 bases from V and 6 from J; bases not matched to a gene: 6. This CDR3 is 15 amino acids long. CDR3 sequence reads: CASSLAIAGDSEQYF. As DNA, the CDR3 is TGTGCCAGCAGCTTAGCCATAGCGGGGGACTCCGAGCAGTACTTC.

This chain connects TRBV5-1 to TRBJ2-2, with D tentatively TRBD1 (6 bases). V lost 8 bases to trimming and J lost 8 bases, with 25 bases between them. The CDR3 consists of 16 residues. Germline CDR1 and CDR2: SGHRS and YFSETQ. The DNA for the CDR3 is TGCGCCAGTCAAACCGGGACACTTCCCTGGGCGGGGGAGCTGTTTTTT. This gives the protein CASQTGTLPWAGELFF.

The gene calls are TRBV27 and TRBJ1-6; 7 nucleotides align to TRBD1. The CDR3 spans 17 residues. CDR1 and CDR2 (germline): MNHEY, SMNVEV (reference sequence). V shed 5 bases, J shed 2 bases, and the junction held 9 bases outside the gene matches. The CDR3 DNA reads TGTGCCAGCAGTGGGGACTACAGGGGTGCCTATAATTCACCCCTCCACTTT. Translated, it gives CASSGDYRGAYNSPLHF.

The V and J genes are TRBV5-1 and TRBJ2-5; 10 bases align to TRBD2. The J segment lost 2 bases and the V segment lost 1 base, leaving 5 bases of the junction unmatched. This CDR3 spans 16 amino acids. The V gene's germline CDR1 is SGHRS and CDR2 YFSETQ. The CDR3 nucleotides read TGCGCCAGCAGCTTGTTTGGGACTAGCGTACAAGAGACCCAGTACTTC. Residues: CASSLFGTSVQETQYF.

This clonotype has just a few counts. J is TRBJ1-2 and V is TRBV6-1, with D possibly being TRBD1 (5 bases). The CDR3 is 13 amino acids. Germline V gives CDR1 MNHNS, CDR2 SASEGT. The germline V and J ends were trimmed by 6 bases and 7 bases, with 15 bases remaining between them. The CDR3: CASSLYRPFGYTF. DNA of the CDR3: TGTGCCAGCAGCCTATACAGGCCCTTTGGCTACACCTTC.

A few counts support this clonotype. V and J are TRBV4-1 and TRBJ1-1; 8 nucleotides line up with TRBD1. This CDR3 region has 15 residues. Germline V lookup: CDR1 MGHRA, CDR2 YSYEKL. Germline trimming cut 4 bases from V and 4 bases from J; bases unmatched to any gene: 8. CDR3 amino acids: CASSLQGAGGTEAFF. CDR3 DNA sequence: TGCGCCAGCAGCCTTCAGGGGGCCGGGGGCACTGAAGCTTTCTTT.

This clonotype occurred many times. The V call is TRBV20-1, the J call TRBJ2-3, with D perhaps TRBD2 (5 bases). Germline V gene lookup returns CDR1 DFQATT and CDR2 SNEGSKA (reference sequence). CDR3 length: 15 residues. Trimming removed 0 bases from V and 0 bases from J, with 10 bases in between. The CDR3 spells CSARDIGGSTDTQYF. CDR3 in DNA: TGCAGTGCTAGAGATATTGGCGGGAGCACAGATACGCAGTATTTT.

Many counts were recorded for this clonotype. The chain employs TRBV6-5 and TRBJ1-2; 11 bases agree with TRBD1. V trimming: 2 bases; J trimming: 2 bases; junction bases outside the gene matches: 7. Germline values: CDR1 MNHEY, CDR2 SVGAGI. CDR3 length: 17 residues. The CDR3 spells CASSYMGQGVPNYGYTF. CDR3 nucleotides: TGTGCCAGCAGTTACATGGGACAGGGGGTGCCGAACTATGGCTACACCTTC.

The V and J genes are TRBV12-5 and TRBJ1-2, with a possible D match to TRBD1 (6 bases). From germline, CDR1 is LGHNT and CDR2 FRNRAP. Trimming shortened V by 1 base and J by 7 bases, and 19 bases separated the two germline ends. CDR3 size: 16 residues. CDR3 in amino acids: CASGLAFQPLQGGYTF. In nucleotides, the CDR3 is TGTGCTAGTGGTTTGGCTTTTCAACCCCTACAGGGTGGCTACACCTTC.

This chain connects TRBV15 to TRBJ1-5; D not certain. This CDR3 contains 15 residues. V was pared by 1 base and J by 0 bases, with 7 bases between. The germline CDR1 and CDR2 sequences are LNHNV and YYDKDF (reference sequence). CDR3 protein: CATSRVLFSNQPQHF. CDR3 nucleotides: TGTGCCACCAGCAGAGTCCTCTTTAGCAATCAGCCCCAGCATTTT.

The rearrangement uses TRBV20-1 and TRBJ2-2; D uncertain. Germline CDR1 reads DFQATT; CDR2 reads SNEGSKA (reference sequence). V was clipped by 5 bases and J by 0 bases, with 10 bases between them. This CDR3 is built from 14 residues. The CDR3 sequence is CSAPGRTNTGELFF. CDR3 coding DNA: TGCAGTGCTCCCGGACGTACGAACACCGGGGAGCTGTTTTTT.

The CDR3 loop reads CASSLSGQPLTEQYF. The CDR3 DNA reads as TGTGCCAGCAGTTTATCAGGACAGCCTCTTACCGAGCAGTACTTC. This chain links TRBV27 with TRBJ2-7, with TRBD1 as a possible D gene (6 bases). Germline-derived CDR1 and CDR2 are MNHEY and SMNVEV (reference sequence). CDR3 length equals 15 residues. V was cut by 0 bases and J by 6 bases, with 15 bases left in between.

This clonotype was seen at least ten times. The CDR3 here is CSVEGGGGYGYTF. In DNA form, the CDR3 reads TGCAGCGTTGAAGGCGGGGGTGGGTATGGCTACACCTTC. V and J are TRBV29-1 and TRBJ1-2, with a weak D call TRBD1 (5 bases). The CDR3 loop spans 13 amino acids. Germline CDR1 SQVTM, CDR2 ANQGSEA. Trimming removed 1 base at V and 5 bases at J, with 11 bases between.

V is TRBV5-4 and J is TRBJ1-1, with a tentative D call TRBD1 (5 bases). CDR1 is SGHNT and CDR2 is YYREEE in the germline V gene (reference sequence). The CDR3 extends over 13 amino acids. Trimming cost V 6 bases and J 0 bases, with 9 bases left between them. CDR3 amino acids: CASNPGLNTEAFF. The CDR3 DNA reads TGTGCCAGCAATCCAGGGTTGAACACTGAAGCTTTCTTT. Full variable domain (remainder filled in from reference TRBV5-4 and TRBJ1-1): ETGVTQSPTHLIKTRGQQVTLRCSSQSGHNTVSWYQQALGQGPQFIFQYYREEENGRGNFPPRFSGLQFPNYSSELNVNALELDDSALYLCASNPGLNTEAFFGQGTRLTVV.